This T cell receptor (beta chain) was observed in a study of cytotoxic CD8 clonotypes in ibrutinib-treated CLL. In the study overall: Patients attained some 24 partial and 2 complete responses; at median around 5.5 years, 14 remained remitted while around twelve progressed. Samples yielded averages of 255,043 productive templates and about 89,000 productive rearrangements. Study conclusions and caveats: Clonality climbed at ibrutinib response, then dropped toward baseline at progression. Relative to age-matched healthy donors, clonality at baseline was higher, and it tracked circulating CD8+ T-cell counts.

On this clone: What it binds is unknown.

Clones were sequenced by immunoSEQ multiplex PCR, and TCRdb holds only the in-frame ones, with some missing. The table shows 300,000 or so clones, with roughly 67% occurring only once. The germline CDR1 and CDR2 sequences are SGHVS and FQNEAQ. The V end was cut by 5 bases, the J end by 8 bases, with 12 bases between. The CDR3 covers 12 residues. This receptor was identified in a human donor with chronic lymphocytic leukemia. The specimen comprised PBMCs, sampled after 36 months of ibrutinib treatment. The chain has TRBV7-8 and TRBJ1-2; D call uncertain. The chain's CDR3 is CASSPVLWGYTF. CDR3 nucleotide sequence: TGTGCCAGCAGCCCGGTCCTTTGGGGCTACACCTTC.